A single sample is the source of the 29 T cell receptor beta chains below, sequenced in a study of blood T cells in healthy people across ages. Together with a sample-barcoded 5' primer, a J-beta primer mix was included in a second PCR lasting about 7 to 12 cycles. In TCRdb, the 5' RACE reads were re-called with MiXCR into one record per CDR3 protein. The top ten hold about 19% of the sample, which has just over 1 million distinct CDR3 sequences, more than 40% seen once. The sequenced sample consisted of blood. The receptors come from a woman aged 55-69 years in good health.

Here the CDR3 DNA reads TGTGCCAGCAGCCGCGGCGTCGCCTTATACAATGAGCAGTTCTTC. This encodes CASSRGVALYNEQFF. The chain carries TRBV12-3 or TRBV12-4 and TRBJ2-1; no clear D gene. V was trimmed by 6 bases and J by 4 bases, leaving 16 bases between them. This CDR3 comprises 15 residues.

J is TRBJ2-2 and V is TRBV27; possibly TRBD1 for D (6 bases). The CDR3 runs 15 residues. Per the germline V gene, CDR1 is MNHEY and CDR2 is SMNVEV (reference sequence). The V end was cut by 3 bases, the J end by 5 bases, with 13 bases between. This CDR3 is CASSLGAGVTGELFF. The CDR3 DNA reads TGTGCCAGCAGTTTGGGGGCAGGGGTTACCGGGGAGCTGTTTTTT.

The V and J genes are TRBV6-5 and TRBJ1-1; D call uncertain. This CDR3 is built from 13 residues. CDR1 and CDR2 from the germline V gene are MNHEY and SVGAGI. Trimming took 7 bases from V and 3 from J, leaving 12 bases between them. The CDR3 DNA is TGTGCCAGCATCGGAATTACGGACACTGAAGCTTTCTTT. Translation gives CASIGITDTEAFF.

In the case of this clonotype: At one of its ends the junction is not consistent with the germline gene, which may arise from a read error. The chain is built from TRBV6-2 or TRBV6-3 and TRBJ2-3; D is ambiguous. The CDR3 consists of 10 residues. From germline, CDR1 is MNHEY and CDR2 SVGEGT. CDR3 DNA: TGTGCCGGCAGTTCGGGTGCGCAGTATTTT. As protein: CAGSSGAQYF.

This clonotype has a count of ten or more. This chain links TRBV4-2 with TRBJ2-7, with D possibly matching TRBD1 (5 bases). This CDR3 spans 15 amino acids. Trimming removed 1 base at V and 4 bases at J, with 14 bases between. The germline gives CDR1 LGHNA, CDR2 YNFKEQ. The CDR3 coding sequence is TGTGCCAGCAGCCAAGCTGTGGAGACAGAGTACGAGCAGTACTTC. It encodes CASSQAVETEYEQYF.

This clonotype has more than one count but fewer than ten. CDR3 amino acids: CASSEPGGEQYF. CDR3 coding DNA: TGTGCCAGCAGTGAACCAGGGGGCGAGCAGTACTTC. The chain uses TRBV25-1 and TRBJ2-7; TRBD1 agrees at 7 bases. The V and J ends lost 2 bases and 6 bases, in that order; junction bases with no gene match: 1. The length of the CDR3 is 12 residues. CDR1 is MGHDK and CDR2 is SYGVNS in the germline V gene.

As regards this clonotype: With a much larger clone just one base away, this may be a read error. This chain uses TRBV5-1 with TRBJ2-4; no reliable D call. Germline V gene data show CDR1 as SGHRS and CDR2 as YFSETQ. This CDR3 contains 14 residues. Trimming removed 1 base from V and 7 bases from J, with 12 bases in between. The CDR3 sequence: CASSLTPRRNIQYF. CDR3 in DNA: TGCGCCAGCAGCTTGACTCCGAGGCGGAACATTCAGTACTTC.

This clonotype is a singleton in its sample. A read error may account for a junction end that differs from germline. This chain uses TRBV27 with TRBJ2-3; D is undetermined. The CDR3 extends over 14 amino acids. Germline assignment: CDR1 MNHEY and CDR2 SMNVEV (reference sequence). The CDR3 DNA is TGTGCCAGCAGGGTGATACTTAGCACAGATGCGCAGTATTTT. Its translation: CASRVILSTDAQYF.

The J gene is TRBJ2-7, the V gene TRBV24-1; D perhaps matches TRBD2 (5 bases). Germline-derived CDR1 and CDR2 are KGHDR and SFDVKD. The V gene lost 4 bases and the J gene lost 3 bases, with 18 bases spanning the gap. The CDR3 runs to 16 residues. The CDR3: CATSDGGSAKHYEQYF. CDR3 sequence (DNA): TGTGCCACCAGTGACGGAGGATCAGCCAAACACTACGAGCAGTACTTC.

The chain uses TRBV5-1 and TRBJ2-7; 13 positions match TRBD2. The J segment lost 5 bases and the V segment lost 4 bases, leaving 6 bases of the junction unmatched. Germline V lookup: CDR1 SGHRS, CDR2 YFSETQ. The CDR3 sequence is 15 residues long. This chain's CDR3 is CASSIGLAGVNEQYF. CDR3 in DNA: TGCGCCAGCAGCATAGGACTAGCGGGAGTAAACGAGCAGTACTTC.

This clonotype has only a few counts. CDR3 DNA: TGTGCCAGCAGTGATCTCCAACTGGGGGGGATCCAAGAGACCCAGTACTTC. Translating it yields CASSDLQLGGIQETQYF. The V call is TRBV25-1, the J call TRBJ2-5; 7 positions match TRBD2. Trimming removed 3 bases from V and 1 base from J; junction bases left unmatched: 11. CDR3 size: 17 residues. Germline-derived CDR1 and CDR2 are MGHDK and SYGVNS.

The J gene is TRBJ1-2, the V gene TRBV12-3 or TRBV12-4; D is possibly TRBD1 (6 bases). This CDR3 has 13 residues. With 3 bases removed from V and 4 bases from J, the gap between germline ends came to 9 bases. The CDR3 DNA is TGTGCCAGCAGTTTCGGACAGCGCTATGGCTACACCTTC. Translated, it gives CASSFGQRYGYTF.

The chain combines TRBV20-1 with TRBJ2-3; perhaps D is TRBD1 or TRBD2 (5 bases each). Germline V gives CDR1 DFQATT, CDR2 SNEGSKA (reference sequence). CDR3 length: 17 amino acids. Trimming stripped 6 bases from V and 6 bases from J, with 28 bases between. CDR3 coding DNA: TGCAGTGCCCGGGCCTCATTAGGGGCTAGCCGACTGGATACGCAGTATTTT. It encodes CSARASLGASRLDTQYF.

The chain employs TRBV4-2 and TRBJ2-5, with a weak D call TRBD1 (6 bases). Between the trimmed V and J ends, which lost 4 bases and 1 base, there was a span of 19 bases. Germline values: CDR1 LGHNA, CDR2 YNFKEQ. This CDR3 is built from 17 residues. In DNA, the CDR3 is TGTGCCAGCAGCCCCCGAGGTTCAGGGGCCCTCCAAGAGACCCAGTACTTC. As protein: CASSPRGSGALQETQYF.

This clonotype was observed a few times. V usage is TRBV20-1 and J usage is TRBJ2-3; the D gene could be TRBD1 or TRBD2 (5 bases each). The CDR3 totals 13 residues. Trimming took off 0 bases at V and 5 bases at J, with 9 bases between the two ends. CDR1 and CDR2 (germline): DFQATT, SNEGSKA (reference sequence). The CDR3 bases are TGCAGTGCTAGAGATCATGGGGGAGATACGCAGTATTTT. Residues: CSARDHGGDTQYF.

This clonotype came up a few times. The chain uses TRBV20-1 and TRBJ2-7, with 11 bases matching TRBD2. Germline CDR1 is DFQATT and CDR2 is SNEGSKA (reference sequence). Trimming removed 5 bases from V and 2 bases from J; junction bases left unmatched: 5. The CDR3 has 14 residues. CDR3 in DNA: TGCAGTGCTGCGACTAGCGGGACCGCCTACGAGCAGTACTTC. The encoded protein is CSAATSGTAYEQYF.

The CDR3 here is CASSRTWGDNEQYF. The CDR3, as DNA: TGTGCCAGCAGCCGCACGTGGGGAGACAATGAGCAGTACTTC. The chain employs TRBV3-1 and TRBJ2-1; D perhaps matches TRBD2 (5 bases). The DNA end favors TRBJ2-7, so the J call may be wrong. The CDR3 runs to 14 residues. Germline V gives CDR1 LGHDT, CDR2 YNNKEL (reference sequence).

Only a few counts were recorded for this clonotype. This chain uses TRBV4-1 with TRBJ2-5; 10 bases align to TRBD2. Trimming removed 5 bases from V and 5 bases from J; junction bases left unmatched: 8. This CDR3 is built from 15 residues. Germline V gene sequence: CDR1 MGHRA, CDR2 YSYEKL. The chain's CDR3 is CASSSIAGGRETQYF. The CDR3 DNA sequence: TGCGCCAGCAGCTCAATAGCGGGAGGCCGGGAGACCCAGTACTTC.

This clonotype has just a few counts. The V call is TRBV5-6, the J call TRBJ2-3, with 7 bases that match TRBD2. This CDR3 is 15 amino acids long. The V segment lost 1 base and the J segment 6 bases; nucleotides outside the gene matches: 8. From germline, CDR1 is SGHDT and CDR2 YYEEEE. CDR3 DNA: TGTGCCAGCAGCTTGCGGACTCCCGGGAGGGATACGCAGTATTTT. Translation gives CASSLRTPGRDTQYF. Looking up the rest from reference TRBV5-6 and TRBJ2-3 gives the full variable domain: DAGVTQSPTHLIKTRGQQVTLRCSPKSGHDTVSWYQQALGQGPQFIFQYYEEEERQRGNFPDRFSGHQFPNYSSELNVNALLLGDSALYLCASSLRTPGRDTQYFGPGTRLTVL.

This chain connects TRBV15 to TRBJ2-5; D is ambiguous. CDR1 and CDR2 from the germline V gene are LNHNV and YYDKDF (reference sequence). The CDR3 has 13 amino acids. V lost 4 bases to trimming and J lost 5 bases, with 11 bases between them. The chain's CDR3 is CATSIPPSETQYF. CDR3 in DNA: TGTGCCACCAGCATTCCACCGTCGGAGACCCAGTACTTC.

The chain couples TRBV11-2 to TRBJ2-7, with D possibly matching TRBD1 (6 bases). This CDR3 spans 15 amino acids. Looked up from germline, CDR1 is SGHAT and CDR2 is FQNNGV. Trimming took off 3 bases at V and 9 bases at J, with 21 bases between the two ends. CDR3 amino acids: CASSFGDGTTTGQYF. The CDR3 nucleotides read TGTGCCAGCAGCTTTGGGGACGGGACGACGACAGGGCAGTACTTC.

The chain recombines TRBV9 with TRBJ2-3, with D unresolved. Looked up from germline, CDR1 is SGDLS and CDR2 is YYNGEE. The CDR3 is made up of 18 amino acids. The V end was cut by 0 bases, the J end by 0 bases, with 17 bases between. CDR3 nucleotides: TGTGCCAGCAGCGTAGGTAGAAACGGTCCCTCGAGCACAGATACGCAGTATTTT. This translates into CASSVGRNGPSSTDTQYF. The whole variable domain, remainder taken from reference TRBV9 and TRBJ2-3, is DSGVTQTPKHLITATGQRVTLRCSPRSGDLSVYWYQQSLDQGLQFLIQYYNGEERAKGNILERFSAQQFPDLHSELNLSSLELGDSALYFCASSVGRNGPSSTDTQYFGPGTRLTVL.

In this sample, this clonotype turned up a few times. The chain has TRBV20-1 and TRBJ2-1, with a possible D match to TRBD2 (5 bases). Trimming took 5 bases from V and 7 from J, leaving 18 bases between them. The CDR3 sequence is 14 residues long. Germline CDR1 reads DFQATT; CDR2 reads SNEGSKA (reference sequence). The chain's CDR3 is CSALLPRGFNEQFF. CDR3 nucleotides: TGCAGTGCTTTATTACCTCGAGGGTTTAATGAGCAGTTCTTC.

This clonotype was detected a few times. The chain carries TRBV7-9 and TRBJ2-5; 10 nucleotides align to TRBD2. V was clipped by 5 bases and J by 5 bases; unmatched bases: 11. The CDR3 extends over 16 amino acids. Germline assignment: CDR1 SEHNR and CDR2 FQNEAQ (reference sequence). CDR3 loop: CASSPRLAGVRETQYF. The DNA for the CDR3 is TGTGCCAGCAGCCCCAGACTAGCGGGCGTCAGGGAGACCCAGTACTTC.

Ten or more counts support this clonotype. The genes are TRBV7-2 and TRBJ2-7; D gene uncertain. The CDR3 totals 12 residues. Germline values: CDR1 SGHTA, CDR2 FQGNSA. V was pared by 5 bases and J by 0 bases, with 5 bases between. CDR3 sequence reads: CASSVSSYEQYF. The CDR3, as DNA: TGTGCCAGCAGCGTGAGCTCCTACGAGCAGTACTTC.

The rearrangement uses TRBV28 and TRBJ2-5; 14 nucleotides agree with TRBD2. The J call is uncertain, as TRBJ2-7 better fits the DNA end. CDR3 length: 18 amino acids. Looked up from germline, CDR1 is MDHEN and CDR2 is SYDVKM. CDR3: CASSYPGTSGGSSYEQYF. The CDR3 nucleotides are TGTGCCAGCAGCTACCCGGGGACTAGCGGGGGAAGCTCCTACGAGCAGTACTTC.

The table lists this clonotype with a few counts. The gene calls are TRBV2 and TRBJ2-3; tentative D call: TRBD1 (6 bases). The CDR3 extends over 15 amino acids. In germline, CDR1 is SNHLY, CDR2 FYNNEI. Trimming shortened V by 5 bases and J by 6 bases, and 18 bases separated the two germline ends. CDR3 protein: CASSPGTLPRDTQYF. CDR3 nucleotides: TGTGCCAGCAGTCCCGGGACACTCCCCAGGGATACGCAGTATTTT.

This clonotype occurred a few times. The DNA of the CDR3 is TGTGCCAGCAGCCTCGCTACAGGGGCGGCCTCCGAGCAGTACTTC. It translates to CASSLATGAASEQYF. This sequence joins TRBV27 and TRBJ2-7, with 7 bases aligning to TRBD1. The J segment lost 6 bases and the V segment lost 6 bases, leaving 14 bases of the junction unmatched. CDR3 length: 15 amino acids. Germline-derived CDR1 and CDR2 are MNHEY and SMNVEV (reference sequence).

The chain couples TRBV5-1 to TRBJ2-7; no definite D call. The CDR3 extends over 15 amino acids. Per the germline V gene, CDR1 is SGHRS and CDR2 is YFSETQ. Trimming shortened V by 0 bases and J by 2 bases, and 12 bases separated the two germline ends. The CDR3 DNA sequence: TGCGCCAGCAGCTTGGGGACGGCAACGACCTACGAGCAGTACTTC. This translates into CASSLGTATTYEQYF. The full variable domain, completed using reference TRBV5-1 and TRBJ2-7, is KAGVTQTPRYLIKTRGQQVTLSCSPISGHRSVSWYQQTPGQGLQFLFEYFSETQRNKGNFPGRFSGRQFSNSRSEMNVSTLELGDSALYLCASSLGTATTYEQYFGPGTRLTVT.